This paragraph covers one T cell receptor beta chain sequence. What antigen it recognizes has not been identified. Per-base quality was not reported, and no clone a single base away is much larger than it. The library was prepared using the immunoSEQ multiplex PCR assay. TCRdb mirrors the immuneACCESS table, restricted to in-frame sequences. Some clones are absent from its copies; in checked studies, under half trace to an unresolved V gene, and the reason for the others is unknown. This sample gives roughly 30,000 clones in total; about 80% of them show up just once. The top ten clonotypes cover about 6% of the sample. The record originates from a study of Siglec-9 on CD8 T cells in melanoma (dated by TCRdb to between 2018 and 2020). Broadly, across the study: The study examined the expression of Siglec-9 on CD8+ T cells and how Siglec-9 regulates T cells within the melanoma tumor microenvironment.

Broad study findings and their caveats: According to the report, an effector memory CD8+ T-cell subset that seemed to build up inside melanoma tumors was both marked and regulated by Siglec-9.

Relative to germline, V is missing 2 bases and J is missing 5 bases, with 2 bases of the junction outside any gene match. From a lookup of the germline V gene (reference sequence), CDR1 and CDR2 are PRHDT and FYEKMQ. From the cysteine up to the phenylalanine, the CDR3 has a length of 13 residues. Left in the record is the CDR3 DNA by itself, 39 bases read in frame from the first base. The sequence links TRBV13 to TRBJ1-1; TRBD1 lines up with 7 middle nucleotides. This sequence originates from a human donor in good health. The sequencing input was Siglec-9- CD8+ T cells sorted from blood. This specimen's cell subset or site label, per the study, means: CD8 T cells lacking Siglec-9. CDR3 region: CASSLTGVTEAFF. In nucleotide form, the sequence is TGTGCCAGCAGCTTAACAGGGGTAACTGAAGCTTTCTTT.